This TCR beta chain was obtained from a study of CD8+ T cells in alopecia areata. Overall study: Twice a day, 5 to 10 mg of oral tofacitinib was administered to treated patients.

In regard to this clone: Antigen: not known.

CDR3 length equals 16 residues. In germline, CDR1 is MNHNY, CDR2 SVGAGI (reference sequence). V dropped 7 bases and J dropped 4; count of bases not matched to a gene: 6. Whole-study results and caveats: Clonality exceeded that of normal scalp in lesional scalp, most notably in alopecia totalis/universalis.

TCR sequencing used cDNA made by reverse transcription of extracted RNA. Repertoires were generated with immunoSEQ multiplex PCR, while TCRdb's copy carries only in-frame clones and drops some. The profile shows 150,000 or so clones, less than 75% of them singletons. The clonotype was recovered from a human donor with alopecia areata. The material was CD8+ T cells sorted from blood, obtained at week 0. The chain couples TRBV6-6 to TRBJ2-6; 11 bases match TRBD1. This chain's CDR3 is CASTRTGGVGANVLTF. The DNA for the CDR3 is TGTGCCAGCACCCGGACAGGGGGCGTCGGGGCCAACGTCCTGACTTTC.